These 8 T cell receptor beta chains came from one sample sequenced in a study of naive and memory T cell subsets. The study, taken as a whole, reports: Naive repertoires, especially CD8, held a few larger clonotypes, possibly memory cells re-expressing CD45RA.

Their antigens remain unidentified. An equimolar mix of two oligonucleotides served as the beta constant-region primer for TRBC1 and TRBC2. The ligated cDNA underwent four PCR rounds using SP2 and nested alpha and beta constant-region primers. One entry per CDR3 protein results from TCRdb running MiXCR on the UMI-ligation and nested PCR reads. The sample holds 150,000 or so distinct CDR3 sequences, roughly 23% seen once. Sequencing was done on a sample of naive CD4+ T cells from blood. The receptors come from a human donor in good health.

This clonotype was picked up a small number of times. This chain links TRBV20-1 with TRBJ1-4; a weak D match, TRBD1 (5 bases). There are 17 residues in the CDR3. Germline V lookup: CDR1 DFQATT, CDR2 SNEGSKA (reference sequence). With 2 bases removed from V and 7 bases from J, the gap between germline ends came to 23 bases. CDR3 in amino acids: CSARNPGWGGEGEKLFF. The CDR3, as DNA: TGCAGTGCTAGAAACCCGGGCTGGGGAGGGGAGGGTGAAAAACTGTTTTTT.

The rearrangement joins TRBV18 to TRBJ2-5; D possibly corresponds to TRBD2 (5 bases). The germline gives CDR1 KGHSH, CDR2 LQKENI. Deletions cut 0 bases from V and 5 bases from J, with 16 bases between. The CDR3 contains 16 residues. The CDR3 reads CASSPPSAARMETQYF. CDR3 coding DNA: TGTGCCAGCTCACCACCTAGCGCGGCCCGAATGGAGACCCAGTACTTC.

The chain carries TRBV18 and TRBJ1-1, with D possibly TRBD1 on 5 matching bases. Trimming left V 5 bases short and J 1 base short, with 20 bases between. The CDR3 contains 17 residues. Germline V gene lookup returns CDR1 KGHSH and CDR2 LQKENI. The CDR3 region has the DNA TGTGCCAGCTCATCACGGAAAATACGGGGGTCGAACACTGAAGCTTTCTTT. Amino acids: CASSSRKIRGSNTEAFF.

This clonotype showed up many times. The gene calls are TRBV30 and TRBJ2-3, with D perhaps TRBD1 or TRBD2 (5 bases each). The CDR3 totals 15 residues. Germline V lookup: CDR1 GTSNPN, CDR2 SVGIG (reference sequence). The V end was cut by 2 bases, the J end by 0 bases, with 12 bases between. The CDR3 DNA reads TGTGCCTGGAGTCCGGGACCCAGAAGCACAGATACGCAGTATTTT. This gives the protein CAWSPGPRSTDTQYF.

V gene TRBV20-1 combines with J gene TRBJ2-7; the match to TRBD2 covers 12 bases. CDR3 size: 15 residues. Germline V gives CDR1 DFQATT, CDR2 SNEGSKA (reference sequence). V dropped 3 bases and J dropped 7; count of bases not matched to a gene: 10. The CDR3, as DNA: TGCAGTGCTAGGCTAGGACTAGCGGGAAAGGAAGAGCAGTACTTC. This codes for CSARLGLAGKEEQYF.

The CDR3 spells CSVVSGQANYGYTF. CDR3 nucleotide sequence: TGCAGCGTTGTGTCGGGACAGGCGAACTATGGCTACACCTTC. The chain employs TRBV29-1 and TRBJ1-2; the match to TRBD1 covers 8 bases. V was clipped by 4 bases and J by 2 bases; unmatched bases: 6. Germline assignment: CDR1 SQVTM and CDR2 ANQGSEA. CDR3 length: 14 amino acids.

The V and J genes are TRBV2 and TRBJ1-4; TRBD1 aligns across 8 bases. Looked up from germline, CDR1 is SNHLY and CDR2 is FYNNEI. V trimming: 6 bases; J trimming: 7 bases; junction bases outside the gene matches: 10. The CDR3 runs 15 residues. CDR3 coding DNA: TGTGCCAGCAGCCCTACAGGGGGGTTTGGTGAAAAACTGTTTTTT. Encoded protein: CASSPTGGFGEKLFF. Drawing the rest from reference TRBV2 and TRBJ1-4, the complete variable domain is EPEVTQTPSHQVTQMGQEVILRCVPISNHLYFYWYRQILGQKVEFLVSFYNNEISEKSEIFDDQFSVERPDGSNFTLKIRSTKLEDSAMYFCASSPTGGFGEKLFFGSGTQLSVL.

V is TRBV29-1 and J is TRBJ2-7; 8 nucleotides agree with TRBD1. The trim removed 5 bases at V and 3 bases at J, leaving 3 bases unmatched. CDR1 SQVTM and CDR2 ANQGSEA come from the germline V gene. This CDR3 contains 12 residues. The CDR3 spells CSVRGQVYEQYF. The CDR3 region has the DNA TGCAGCGTTAGGGGACAGGTCTACGAGCAGTACTTC.